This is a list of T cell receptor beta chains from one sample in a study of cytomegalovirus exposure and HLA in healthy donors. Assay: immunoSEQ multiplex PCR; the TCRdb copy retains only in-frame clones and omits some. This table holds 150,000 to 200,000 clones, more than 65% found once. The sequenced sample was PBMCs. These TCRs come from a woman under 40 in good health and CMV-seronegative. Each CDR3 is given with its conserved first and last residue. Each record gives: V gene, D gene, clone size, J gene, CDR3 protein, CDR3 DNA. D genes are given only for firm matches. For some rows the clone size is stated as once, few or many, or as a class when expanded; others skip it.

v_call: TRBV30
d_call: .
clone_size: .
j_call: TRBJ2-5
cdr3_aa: CAGSTGGTTSGTKETQYF
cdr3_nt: TGTGCCGGTTCGACAGGGGGAACCACTAGCGGAACCAAGGAGACCCAGTACTTC

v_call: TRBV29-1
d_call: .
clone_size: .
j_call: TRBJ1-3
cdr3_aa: CSVGQHSGNTIYF
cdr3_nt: TGCAGCGTTGGACAGCACTCTGGAAACACCATATATTTT

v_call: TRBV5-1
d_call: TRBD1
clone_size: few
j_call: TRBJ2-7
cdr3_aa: CASSSDRGRSPPDEQYF
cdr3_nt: TGCGCCAGCAGTTCGGACAGGGGGCGATCTCCCCCCGACGAGCAGTACTTC

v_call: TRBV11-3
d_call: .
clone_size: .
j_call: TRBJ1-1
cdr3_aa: CASSSRGNTEAFF
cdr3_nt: TGTGCCAGCAGCTCCAGGGGGAACACTGAAGCTTTCTTT

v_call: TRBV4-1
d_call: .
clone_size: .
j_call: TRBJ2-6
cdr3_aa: CASSLTQGPGANVLTF
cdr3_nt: TGCGCCAGCAGCCTGACTCAGGGGCCCGGGGCCAACGTCCTGACTTTC

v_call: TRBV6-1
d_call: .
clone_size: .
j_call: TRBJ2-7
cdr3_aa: CASSGPNAAGYEQYF
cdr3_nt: TGTGCCAGCAGTGGCCCTAACGCGGCGGGTTACGAGCAGTACTTC

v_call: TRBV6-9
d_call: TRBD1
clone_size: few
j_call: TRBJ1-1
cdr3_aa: CASSLGQGAGTEAFF
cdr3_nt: TGTGCCAGCAGTTTGGGACAGGGGGCCGGGACTGAAGCTTTCTTT

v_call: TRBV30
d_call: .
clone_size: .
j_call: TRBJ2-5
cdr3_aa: CAWTGEGETQYF
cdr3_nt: TGTGCCTGGACGGGGGAAGGGGAGACCCAGTACTTC

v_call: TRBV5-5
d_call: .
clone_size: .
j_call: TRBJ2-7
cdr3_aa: CASSLGGGSYEQYF
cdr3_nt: TGTGCCAGCAGCTTAGGGGGTGGTAGCTACGAGCAGTACTTC

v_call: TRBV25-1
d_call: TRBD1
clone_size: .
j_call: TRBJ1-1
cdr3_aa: CASSEGRDRLNTEAFF
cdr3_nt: TGTGCCAGCAGTGAAGGCCGGGACAGACTTAACACTGAAGCTTTCTTT